This T cell receptor beta chain is drawn from a study of blood T cell repertoires in COVID-19 (dated by TCRdb to the early 2020s). Notes on the research overall: The collaborator samples originated in the United States, Italy and Spain and spanned the acute and convalescent phases of COVID-19. The prospective study material was composed of cDNA or gDNA derived from T cells, B-cell-depleted T cells, or PBMCs. Subjects who had been exposed to COVID-19, were actively infected with it, or had recovered from it provided the deeply sampled blood TCRbeta repertoires that made up the dataset. The repertoires were released in a freely available public database meant as a resource for research on the immune response to SARS-CoV-2. The samples were drawn from two sources: the first 160 participants of the ongoing ImmuneRACE study, and 1,000 to 1,500 subjects contributed by 6 global collaborators. A de-identified subject ID, COVID-19 status, age in years and sex were almost always included in the sample metadata. HLA class I and class II types, where available, came from metadata supplied by the sample provider rather than from assay-based typing.

The immunoSEQ Assay, a bias-controlled multiplex PCR, was used to amplify TCRbeta CDR3 regions from genomic DNA. The study's processing was this. Within the assay, amplification of reference gene primers was used to estimate how many nucleated cells each sample contained. To quantify the absolute abundance of each unique TCRbeta CDR3 rearrangement, sequence reads were collapsed and filtered. For each sample, productive Simpson clonality was calculated by taking the square root of Simpson's diversity index across productive rearrangements. The source is immuneACCESS, and TCRdb retained only in-frame sequences with V and J called. Part of the clones is not carried over; for the studies checked, unresolved V genes explain less than half of this, and the remainder is unexplained. V and J calls and clone size are given by that table; D and trimming were obtained from the DNA. This sample gives about 350,000 clones in total; around 90% of them show up just once. The biggest ten clones account for approximately 9.3% of the sample.

About this clone: What this receptor recognizes is not known. It has no much larger one-base neighbor in the sample; base qualities were not kept.

At one collaborating source in Seattle, patients were enrolled during active infection and were followed longitudinally through the course of disease. Whole blood was collected in K2EDTA tubes by collaborating institutions according to the institutions' own protocols. Collaborator samples were shipped for TCRbeta analysis as frozen whole blood, isolated PBMCs, or DNA extracted from either sample type. The CDR3 spans 15 residues, from the cysteine through the phenylalanine. Just CDR3 DNA is preserved here, 45 bases in frame from base 1. V is shortened by 7 bases, J by 6 bases, and the region joining them spans 19 bases. CDR1 and CDR2, per the germline V gene (reference sequence), are LNHDA and SQIVND. The full study reports these points: How much clinical and demographic metadata was included differed by source and by participant, and the metadata was provided uncurated.

The rearrangement joined TRBV19 to TRBJ2-1, and perhaps TRBD2 as D gene, on 6 matching bases. This TCR derives from a man aged 25 to 45 with COVID-19, enrolled during active disease. The sample taken for sequencing was peripheral blood. The nucleotides are TGTGCCAGTACCCCGGGGACTGGCGTCCGCAATGAGCAGTTCTTC. This encodes CASTPGTGVRNEQFF.